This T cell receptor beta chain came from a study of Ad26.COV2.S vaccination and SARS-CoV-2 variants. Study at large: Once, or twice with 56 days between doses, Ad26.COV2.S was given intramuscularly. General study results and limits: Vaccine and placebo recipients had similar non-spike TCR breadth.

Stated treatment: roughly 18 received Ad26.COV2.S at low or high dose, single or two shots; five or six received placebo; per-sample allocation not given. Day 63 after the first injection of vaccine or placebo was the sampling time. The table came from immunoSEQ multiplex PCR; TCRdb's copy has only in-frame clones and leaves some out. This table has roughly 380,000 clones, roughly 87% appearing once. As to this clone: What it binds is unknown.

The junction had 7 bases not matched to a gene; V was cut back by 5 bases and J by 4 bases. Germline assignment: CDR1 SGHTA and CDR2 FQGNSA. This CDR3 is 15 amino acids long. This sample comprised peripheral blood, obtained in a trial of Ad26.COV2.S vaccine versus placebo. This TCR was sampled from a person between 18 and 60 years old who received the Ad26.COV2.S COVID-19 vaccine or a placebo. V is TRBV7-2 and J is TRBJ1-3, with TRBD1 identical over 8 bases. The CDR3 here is CASSLRTGSGNTIYF. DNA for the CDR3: TGTGCCAGCAGCCTTCGGACAGGGTCGGGAAACACCATATATTTT.